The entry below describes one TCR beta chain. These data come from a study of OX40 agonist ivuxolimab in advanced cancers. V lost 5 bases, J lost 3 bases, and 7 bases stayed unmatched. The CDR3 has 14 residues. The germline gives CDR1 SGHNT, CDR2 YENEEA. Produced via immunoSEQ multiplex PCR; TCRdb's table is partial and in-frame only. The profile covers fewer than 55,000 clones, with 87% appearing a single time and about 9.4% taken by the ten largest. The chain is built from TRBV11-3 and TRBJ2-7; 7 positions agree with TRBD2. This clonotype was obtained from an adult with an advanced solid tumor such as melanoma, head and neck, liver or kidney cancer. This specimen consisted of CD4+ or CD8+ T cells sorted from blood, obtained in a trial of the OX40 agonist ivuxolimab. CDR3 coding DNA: TGTGCCAGCAGCGTGGCTAGCGGCAACTACGAGCAGTACTTC. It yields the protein CASSVASGNYEQYF.